Given below is one T cell receptor beta chain in context. The same CDR3 arises from other DNA sequences in this sample as well. The sample is drawn from a study of blood T cell repertoires in COVID-19. Per the study methods: Reference gene primer amplification in the assay estimated nucleated cell counts. Method: immunoSEQ multiplex PCR; TCRdb's copy keeps in-frame clones and lacks some. The D gene and trimming were derived from the DNA, and the V and J assignments and clone size from that table. The table lists 200,000 to 250,000 clones, 75% to 85% of them singletons. In terms of age and location, participants ranged from roughly 18 to 100 years and lived in about 25 US areas. Cohorts were based on clinical histories the participants reported. This CDR3 is built from 15 residues. The V and J ends lost 4 bases and 5 bases, in that order; junction bases with no gene match: 5. The germline gives CDR1 SGHTA, CDR2 FQGTGA.

The sequencing sample was made of PBMCs or T cells enriched from blood (not recorded which). The chain uses TRBV7-3 and TRBJ2-5; 12 bases line up with TRBD2. The receptor was isolated from a man younger than 45 with acute COVID-19. The CDR3 protein is CASSSSGGALETQYF. Written as DNA, the CDR3 is TGTGCCAGCAGCTCTAGCGGGGGGGCCCTTGAGACCCAGTACTTC.